This TCR beta chain is drawn from a study of Tregs in tolerant kidney transplant recipients. Study-wide context: Sorting of CD4+CD25+CD127- cells followed roughly 3-day belatacept mixed lymphocyte reactions, sometimes with roughly 5-day graft donor restimulation. Sorting used antibodies to exclude donor cells.

A note on this clone: Its antigen is not identified.

Study conclusions and caveats: Findings come from small patient numbers and require larger validation.

This CDR3 spans 14 amino acids. Germline lookup yields CDR1 LNHNV and CDR2 YYDKDF (reference sequence). Trimming took 2 bases from V and 3 from J; bases not matched to a gene: 2. Method: immunoSEQ multiplex PCR; TCRdb's copy keeps in-frame clones and lacks some. The table shows approximately 17,000 clones, with 61% occurring only once. Specimen: Tregs from blood cultured with allogeneic cells. The chain joins TRBV15 to TRBJ2-3; TRBD1 agrees at 7 bases. This sequence was found in a human donor in good health. The CDR3 DNA reads TGTGCCACCAGCAGACTACAGGGGACAGATACGCAGTATTTT. Protein product: CATSRLQGTDTQYF.